This T cell receptor beta chain was captured in a study of post-analysis software for immune sequencing data. Study-wide context: Relapsing-remitting, secondary progressive and progressive-relapsing multiple sclerosis courses were included.

Unique molecular identifiers were built into the TCR beta cDNA libraries. One entry per CDR3 protein, called by TCRdb with MiXCR from the PCR reads. This sample has around 700,000 distinct CDR3 sequences, with roughly three fifths found just once. Deletions cut 5 bases from V and 7 bases from J, with 12 bases between. The CDR3 covers 12 residues. Germline lookup yields CDR1 SGHDT and CDR2 YYEEEE. About this clonotype: Its cognate antigen is unknown.

Findings and caveats of the study: Controls had lower frequencies than patients of five or six TRBV segments, which included TRBV5-6, TRBV5-1 and TRBV20-1.

This chain links TRBV5-6 with TRBJ1-2; D gene unclear. This TCR was sampled from a girl aged 2-10 years with multiple sclerosis. Material for sequencing was blood. In DNA, the CDR3 is TGTGCCAGCAGACCCGGCTTTAGTGGCTACACCTTC. It translates to CASRPGFSGYTF.